The TCR beta chain under discussion was sequenced for a study of cytomegalovirus exposure and HLA in healthy donors. Study-level points and caveats: The authors reported that TCR beta sequences could predict HLA-A and HLA-B alleles. These predictions were accurate for most subjects in the first cohort. Later analysis associated a missense DCLRE1C variant with TCR beta V- and J-gene trimming. Per a prior analysis, the majority of TCR beta V segments were productive roughly 90% or roughly 30% of the time.

The PCR used 60 Vbeta and 13 Jbeta primers. The protocol was immunoSEQ multiplex PCR, while the TCRdb copy is restricted to in-frame clones and leaves out a portion. Among more than 150,000 clones listed, about 81% were seen once. About this clone itself: The antigen remains undetermined.

Material: PBMCs. This TCR was sampled from a woman between 18 and 29 years old in good health and CMV-seropositive.

In DNA, the CDR3 is TGTGCCAGCACCAGGACAGGGCTCTATGGCTACACCTTC. It encodes CASTRTGLYGYTF. This chain joins TRBV5-4 and TRBJ1-2; 8 positions agree with TRBD1. CDR1 and CDR2 (germline): SGHNT, YYREEE (reference sequence). The CDR3 runs to 13 residues. V lost 6 bases and J lost 4; bases outside the gene matches: 5. The variable domain in full, completed from reference TRBV5-4 and TRBJ1-2, reads ETGVTQSPTHLIKTRGQQVTLRCSSQSGHNTVSWYQQALGQGPQFIFQYYREEENGRGNFPPRFSGLQFPNYSSELNVNALELDDSALYLCASTRTGLYGYTFGSGTRLTVV.